The source of this TCR beta chain is a study of T cells after yellow fever vaccination. General study points: The secondary response showed a weaker magnitude and a faster peak, day 5 versus 15. Within FACS-sorted repertoires, abundant clonotypes contaminating from the bulk population could be present.

This clonotype showed up just a few times. Its specificity is not known. Template-switching 5'RACE yielded the TCR cDNA; a universal primer site and UMIs were added in the process. One entry per CDR3 protein, called by TCRdb with MiXCR from the 5' RACE reads. The sample has 300,000 to 400,000 distinct CDR3 sequences, 8.7% seen once. Germline CDR1 reads LGHDT; CDR2 reads YNNKEL (reference sequence). Trimming removed 1 base from V and 5 bases from J, with 8 bases in between. This CDR3 has 13 amino acids. This material consisted of PBMCs, taken on the day of the first yellow fever vaccination. V is TRBV3-1 and J is TRBJ1-1; no definite D call. This TCR derives from a man younger than 30 who received the YFV17D yellow fever vaccine. In DNA form, the CDR3 reads TGTGCCAGCAGCCAAGTTGACGGAACTGAAGCTTTCTTT. Protein: CASSQVDGTEAFF.